Reported below is one TCR beta chain. The antigen is not known. This entry belongs to a study of shared clonotypes between healthy human individuals. About the research overall: Used for every donor were three CD4 naive, three CD4 memory, two CD8 naive and one CD8 memory plate.

Broader study findings: Clonotype sharing among donors likely depends on sequencing depth.

Those who donated, Caucasian adults without exception, all lived in Nashville, Tennessee. TCRdb keeps only in-frame clones here, not all; method: immunoSEQ multiplex PCR. The data contain about 2.3 million clones, 90% to 95% of them singletons. The specimen sequenced was naive CD4+ T cells from PBMCs. Subset of the sample: CD45RA+ positively selected. This receptor was taken from a man aged 18 to 29 in good health. Some clones in this sample may be carry-over from other donors' samples.

This CDR3 is CASISGNSYEQYF. CDR3 coding DNA: TGTGCCAGCATCTCCGGGAACTCGTACGAGCAGTACTTC. The chain recombines TRBV28 with TRBJ2-7, with D perhaps matching TRBD2 (5 bases). Germline V gene data show CDR1 as MDHEN and CDR2 as SYDVKM. Trimming left V 7 bases short and J 4 bases short, with 14 bases between. The CDR3 loop spans 13 amino acids.